Below are 11 T cell receptor beta chains sequenced from a single sample in a study of blood T cell repertoires in COVID-19. The protocol was immunoSEQ multiplex PCR, while the TCRdb copy is restricted to in-frame clones and leaves out a portion. This table holds approximately 16,000 clones, around 89% found once. Sequenced input: peripheral blood. These receptors were taken from a human donor in a cohort sampled during active COVID-19.

V usage is TRBV30 and J usage is TRBJ1-2; 11 positions agree with TRBD1. With V trimmed by 3 bases and J by 4 bases, 10 bases remained unmatched. The V gene's germline CDR1 is GTSNPN and CDR2 SVGIG (reference sequence). The CDR3 is 16 residues long. The CDR3 DNA reads TGTGCCTGGAGGTCCTTGGGACAGGGGGGTACCTATGGCTACACCTTC. This codes for CAWRSLGQGGTYGYTF.

The V call is TRBV27, the J call TRBJ1-2, with TRBD1 matching over 9 bases. CDR3 size: 17 residues. The trim removed 4 bases at V and 4 bases at J, leaving 13 bases unmatched. Germline V lookup: CDR1 MNHEY, CDR2 SMNVEV (reference sequence). The CDR3 reads CASSYDRGTRGIYGYTF. The CDR3 DNA reads TGTGCCAGCAGTTACGACAGGGGGACGCGGGGGATCTATGGCTACACCTTC.

The chain recombines TRBV5-5 with TRBJ1-5, with TRBD1 matching over 7 bases. The CDR3 has 16 amino acids. With 4 bases clipped from V and 4 bases from J, the junction kept 11 bases outside the gene matches. Germline assignment: CDR1 SGHKS and CDR2 YYEKEE (reference sequence). The CDR3 nucleotides are TGTGCCAGCAGCCCCAGGCCGGGACAGAATAATCAGCCCCAGCATTTT. Translated, it gives CASSPRPGQNNQPQHF.

The J gene is TRBJ1-2, the V gene TRBV19; no definite D call. CDR1 LNHDA and CDR2 SQIVND come from the germline V gene (reference sequence). CDR3 size: 14 residues. V lost 3 bases, J lost 1 base, and 9 bases lay in between. CDR3 DNA: TGTGCCAGTAGTATCGGAGCCAATAACTATGGCTACACCTTC. Translating gives CASSIGANNYGYTF.

The J gene is TRBJ1-4, the V gene TRBV5-1; D might be TRBD1 (5 bases). This CDR3 spans 16 amino acids. The V end was cut by 2 bases, the J end by 0 bases, with 11 bases between. Germline CDR1 SGHRS, CDR2 YFSETQ. The CDR3: CASSLGHVATNEKLFF. As DNA, the CDR3 is TGCGCCAGCAGCTTAGGACACGTAGCAACTAATGAAAAACTGTTTTTT.

This clone has just one count. The V call is TRBV30, the J call TRBJ2-7, with a tentative D call TRBD2 (6 bases). There are 15 residues in the CDR3. The V end lost 3 bases, the J end lost 0 bases, and 15 bases lay between the germline ends. Germline CDR1 is GTSNPN and CDR2 is SVGIG (reference sequence). CDR3 nucleotides: TGTGCCTGGAGATCTTCCGGGGGAAGCTCCTACGAGCAGTACTTC. Protein sequence: CAWRSSGGSSYEQYF.

This chain connects TRBV18 to TRBJ1-1; D remains unclear. The CDR3 runs 16 residues. The germline CDR1 and CDR2 sequences are KGHSH and LQKENI. The V end was cut by 0 bases, the J end by 1 base, with 12 bases between. The CDR3 spells CASSPPPGSGNTEAFF. As DNA, the CDR3 is TGTGCCAGCTCACCACCTCCGGGGTCTGGGAACACTGAAGCTTTCTTT.

This sequence joins TRBV2 and TRBJ1-2, with no clear D. This CDR3 has 11 residues. V was pared by 11 bases and J by 4 bases, with 11 bases between. Germline CDR1 SNHLY, CDR2 FYNNEI. CDR3 loop: CAVSGPYGYTF. In DNA, the CDR3 is TGTGCCGTCAGTGGGCCCTATGGCTACACCTTC.

V usage is TRBV14 and J usage is TRBJ2-1; 15 positions match TRBD2. Germline CDR1 is SGHDN and CDR2 is FVKESK. The CDR3 totals 15 residues. V was pared by 4 bases and J by 6 bases, with 1 base of the junction left unmatched. The CDR3 coding sequence is TGTGCCAGCAGCCCGGGACTAGCGGGGGGCAATGAGCAGTTCTTC. It codes for CASSPGLAGGNEQFF.

CDR3 nucleotides: TGTGCCAGCAGCTATCGGGAGTCCTCCTACGAGCAGTACTTC. This encodes CASSYRESSYEQYF. The rearrangement links TRBV3-1 (or the pseudogene TRBV3-2) to TRBJ2-7; possible D gene TRBD2, 6 bases. The CDR3 is 14 amino acids. Per germline, CDR1 LGHDT and CDR2 YNNKEL (reference sequence). The V gene lost 5 bases and the J gene lost 0 bases, with 11 bases spanning the gap.

This sequence joins TRBV28 and TRBJ2-7; 9 bases fit TRBD1. This CDR3 spans 16 amino acids. Germline V lookup: CDR1 MDHEN, CDR2 SYDVKM. V was clipped by 6 bases and J by 0 bases; unmatched bases: 9. DNA for the CDR3: TGTGCCAGCAGAGCGGCTCCGGGACAGGGCTCCTACGAGCAGTACTTC. Translated, it gives CASRAAPGQGSYEQYF.